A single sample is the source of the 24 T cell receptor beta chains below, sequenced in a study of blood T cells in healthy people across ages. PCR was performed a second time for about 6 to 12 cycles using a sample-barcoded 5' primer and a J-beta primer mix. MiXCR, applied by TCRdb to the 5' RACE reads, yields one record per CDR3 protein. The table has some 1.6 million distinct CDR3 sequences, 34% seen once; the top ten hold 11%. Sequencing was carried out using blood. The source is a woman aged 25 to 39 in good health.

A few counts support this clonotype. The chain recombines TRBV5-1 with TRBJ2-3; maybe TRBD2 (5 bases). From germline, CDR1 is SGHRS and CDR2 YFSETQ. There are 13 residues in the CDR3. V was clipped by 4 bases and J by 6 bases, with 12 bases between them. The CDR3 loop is CASSPRRGDTQYF. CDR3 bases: TGCGCCAGCAGCCCTCGCCGAGGGGATACGCAGTATTTT.

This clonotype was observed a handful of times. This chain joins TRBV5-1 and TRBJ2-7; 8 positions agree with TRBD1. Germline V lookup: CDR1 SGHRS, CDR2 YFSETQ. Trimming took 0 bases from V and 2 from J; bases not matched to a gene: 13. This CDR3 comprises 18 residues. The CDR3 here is CASSLGPGQGQGTYEQYF. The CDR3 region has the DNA TGCGCCAGCAGCTTGGGGCCTGGACAAGGACAGGGAACCTACGAGCAGTACTTC.

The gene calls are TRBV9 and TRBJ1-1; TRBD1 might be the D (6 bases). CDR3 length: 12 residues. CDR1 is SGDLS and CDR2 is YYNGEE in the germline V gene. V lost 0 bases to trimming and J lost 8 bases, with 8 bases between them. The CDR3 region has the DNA TGTGCCAGCAGCGTAGGAGGACAGGAAGCTTTCTTT. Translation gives CASSVGGQEAFF.

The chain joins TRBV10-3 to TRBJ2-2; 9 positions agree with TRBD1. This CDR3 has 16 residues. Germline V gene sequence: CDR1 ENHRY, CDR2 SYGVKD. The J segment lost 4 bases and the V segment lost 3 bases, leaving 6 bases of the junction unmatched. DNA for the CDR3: TGTGCCATCAGTGATGGGGGGACAGGGAGCACCGGGGAGCTGTTTTTT. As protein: CAISDGGTGSTGELFF.

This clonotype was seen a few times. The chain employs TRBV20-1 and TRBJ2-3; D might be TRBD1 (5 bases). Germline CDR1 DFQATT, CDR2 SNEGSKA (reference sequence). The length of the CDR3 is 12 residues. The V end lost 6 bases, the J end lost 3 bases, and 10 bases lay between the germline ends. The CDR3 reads CSAPGQTDTQYF. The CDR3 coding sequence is TGCAGTGCCCCAGGACAAACAGATACGCAGTATTTT.

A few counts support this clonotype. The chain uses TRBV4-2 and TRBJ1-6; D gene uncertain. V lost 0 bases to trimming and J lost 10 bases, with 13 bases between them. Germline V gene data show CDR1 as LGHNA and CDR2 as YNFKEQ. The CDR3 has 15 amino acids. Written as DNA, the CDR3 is TGTGCCAGCAGCCAAGATATATCGGGGAAATCACCCCTCCACTTT. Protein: CASSQDISGKSPLHF.

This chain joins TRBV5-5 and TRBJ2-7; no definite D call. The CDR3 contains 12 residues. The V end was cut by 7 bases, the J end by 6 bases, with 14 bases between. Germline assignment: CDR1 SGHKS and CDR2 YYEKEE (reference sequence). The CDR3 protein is CASADLSREQYF. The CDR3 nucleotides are TGTGCCAGCGCCGATTTATCCCGCGAGCAGTACTTC.

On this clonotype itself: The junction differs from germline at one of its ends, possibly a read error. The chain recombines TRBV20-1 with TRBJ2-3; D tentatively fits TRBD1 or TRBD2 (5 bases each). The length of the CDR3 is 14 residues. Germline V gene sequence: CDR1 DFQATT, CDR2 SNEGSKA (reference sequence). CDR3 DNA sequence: TGCAGTGCTAGGCAGGGAGTGAACACAGATATGCAGTATTTT. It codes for CSARQGVNTDMQYF.

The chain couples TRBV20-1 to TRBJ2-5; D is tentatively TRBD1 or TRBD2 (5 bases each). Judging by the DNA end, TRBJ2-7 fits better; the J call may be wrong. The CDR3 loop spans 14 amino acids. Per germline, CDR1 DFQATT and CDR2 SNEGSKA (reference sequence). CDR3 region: CSARRDPQSPEQYF. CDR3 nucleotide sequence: TGCAGTGCTAGGAGGGACCCACAAAGTCCCGAGCAGTACTTC.

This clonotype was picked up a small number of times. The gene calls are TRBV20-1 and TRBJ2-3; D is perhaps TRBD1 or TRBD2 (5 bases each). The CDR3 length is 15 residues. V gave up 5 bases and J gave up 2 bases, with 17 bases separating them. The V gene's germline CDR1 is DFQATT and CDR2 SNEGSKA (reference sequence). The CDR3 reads CSAPRGAGYTDTQYF. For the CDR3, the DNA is TGCAGTGCTCCCCGAGGGGCGGGTTACACAGATACGCAGTATTTT.

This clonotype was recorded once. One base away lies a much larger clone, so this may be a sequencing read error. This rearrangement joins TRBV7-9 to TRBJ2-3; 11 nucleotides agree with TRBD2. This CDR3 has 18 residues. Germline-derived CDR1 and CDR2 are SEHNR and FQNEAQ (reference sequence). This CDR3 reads CANSPRLLAGEVADTQYF. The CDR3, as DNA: TGTGCCAACAGCCCCCGGTTACTAGCGGGAGAGGTAGCAGATACGCAGTATTTT.

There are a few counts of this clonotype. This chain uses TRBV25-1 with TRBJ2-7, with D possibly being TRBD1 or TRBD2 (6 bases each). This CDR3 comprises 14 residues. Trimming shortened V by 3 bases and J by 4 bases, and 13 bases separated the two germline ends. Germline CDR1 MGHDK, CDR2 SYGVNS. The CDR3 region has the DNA TGTGCCAGCAGTGATTACAGGGACTCTTACGAGCAGTACTTC. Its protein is CASSDYRDSYEQYF.

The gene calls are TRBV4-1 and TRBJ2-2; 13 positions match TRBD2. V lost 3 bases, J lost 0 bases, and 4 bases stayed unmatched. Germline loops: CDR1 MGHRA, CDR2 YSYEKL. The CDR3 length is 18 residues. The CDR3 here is CASSQLGTSGANTGELFF. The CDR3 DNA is TGCGCCAGCAGCCAGCTCGGGACTAGCGGGGCGAACACCGGGGAGCTGTTTTTT.

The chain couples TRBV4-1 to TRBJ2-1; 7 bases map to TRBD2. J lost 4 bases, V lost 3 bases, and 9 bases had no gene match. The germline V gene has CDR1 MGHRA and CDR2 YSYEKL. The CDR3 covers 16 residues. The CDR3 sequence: CASSQDEAGKYNEQFF. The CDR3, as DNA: TGCGCCAGCAGCCAGGACGAAGCGGGGAAATACAATGAGCAGTTCTTC.

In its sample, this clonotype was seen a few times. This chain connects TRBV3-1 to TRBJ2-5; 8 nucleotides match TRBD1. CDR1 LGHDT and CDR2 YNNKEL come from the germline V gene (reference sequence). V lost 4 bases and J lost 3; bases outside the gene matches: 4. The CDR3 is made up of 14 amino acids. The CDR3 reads CASSPPTGEETQYF. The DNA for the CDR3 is TGTGCCAGCAGCCCGCCGACAGGGGAAGAGACCCAGTACTTC.

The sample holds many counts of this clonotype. In DNA, the CDR3 is TGCAGCGGAAGCGGATTCGGCACAGATACGCAGTATTTT. Translation: CSGSGFGTDTQYF. This chain links TRBV29-1 with TRBJ2-3; TRBD2 is a possible D gene (5 bases). The CDR3 is 13 amino acids. V lost 7 bases and J 1 base, leaving 12 bases between the germline ends. Per germline, CDR1 SQVTM and CDR2 ANQGSEA.

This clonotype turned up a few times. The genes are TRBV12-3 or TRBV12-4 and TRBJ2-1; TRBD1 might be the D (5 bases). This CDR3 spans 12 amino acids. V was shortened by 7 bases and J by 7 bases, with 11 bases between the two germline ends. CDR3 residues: CASIDDRNEQFF. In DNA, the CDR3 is TGTGCCAGCATCGACGACAGAAATGAGCAGTTCTTC.

The DNA for the CDR3 is TGTGCCAGCAGTGATTGGGCGGGGCGGTATTCCTACAATGAGCAGTACGTC. Its protein product is CASSDWAGRYSYNEQYV. The genes are TRBV27 and TRBJ2-3; the D gene is possibly TRBD2 (6 bases). With the DNA end fitting TRBJ2-7 better, the J assignment may be wrong. CDR3 size: 17 residues. Germline V gives CDR1 MNHEY, CDR2 SMNVEV (reference sequence).

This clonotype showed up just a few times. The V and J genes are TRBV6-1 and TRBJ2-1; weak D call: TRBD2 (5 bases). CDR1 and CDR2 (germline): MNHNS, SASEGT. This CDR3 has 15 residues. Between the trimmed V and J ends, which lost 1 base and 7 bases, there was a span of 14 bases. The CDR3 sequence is CASSEDGRALNEQFF. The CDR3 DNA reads TGTGCCAGCAGTGAAGACGGGCGGGCCTTAAATGAGCAGTTCTTC.

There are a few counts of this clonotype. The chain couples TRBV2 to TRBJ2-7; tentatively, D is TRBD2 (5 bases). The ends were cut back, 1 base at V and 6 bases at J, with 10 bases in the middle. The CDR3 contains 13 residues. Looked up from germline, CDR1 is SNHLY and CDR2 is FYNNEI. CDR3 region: CASSEGRYSEQYF. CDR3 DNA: TGTGCCAGCAGTGAAGGGAGGTATAGCGAGCAGTACTTC. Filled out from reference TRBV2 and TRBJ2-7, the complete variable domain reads EPEVTQTPSHQVTQMGQEVILRCVPISNHLYFYWYRQILGQKVEFLVSFYNNEISEKSEIFDDQFSVERPDGSNFTLKIRSTKLEDSAMYFCASSEGRYSEQYFGPGTRLTVT.

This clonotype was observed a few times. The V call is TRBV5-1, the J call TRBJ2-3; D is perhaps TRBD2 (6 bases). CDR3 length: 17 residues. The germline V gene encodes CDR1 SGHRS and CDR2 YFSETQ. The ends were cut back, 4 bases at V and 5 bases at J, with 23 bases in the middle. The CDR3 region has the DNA TGCGCCAGCAGCCCGGCGCAGGCGGGGCCCCACGGAGATACGCAGTATTTT. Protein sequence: CASSPAQAGPHGDTQYF.

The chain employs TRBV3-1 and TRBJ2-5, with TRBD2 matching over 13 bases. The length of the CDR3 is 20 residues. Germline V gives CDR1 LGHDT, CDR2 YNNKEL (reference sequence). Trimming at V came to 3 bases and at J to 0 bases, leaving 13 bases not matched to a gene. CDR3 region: CASSQSYPGLAGSYQETQYF. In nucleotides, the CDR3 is TGTGCCAGCAGCCAGTCATACCCGGGACTAGCGGGGTCGTACCAAGAGACCCAGTACTTC.

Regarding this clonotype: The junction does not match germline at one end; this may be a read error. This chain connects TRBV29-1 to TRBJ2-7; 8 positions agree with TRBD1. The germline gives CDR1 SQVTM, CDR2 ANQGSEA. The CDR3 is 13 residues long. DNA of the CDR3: TGCAACGTTGTGCGGGACAGGCCGAACGAGCAGTACTTC. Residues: CNVVRDRPNEQYF.

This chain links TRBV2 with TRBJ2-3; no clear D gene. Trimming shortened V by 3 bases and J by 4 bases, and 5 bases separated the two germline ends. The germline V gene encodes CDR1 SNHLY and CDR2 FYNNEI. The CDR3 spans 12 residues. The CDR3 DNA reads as TGTGCCAGCAGTGATAACGCAGATACGCAGTATTTT. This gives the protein CASSDNADTQYF.